What follows are 23 T cell receptor beta chains derived from one specimen sequenced in a study of PD-L1 blockade in urothelial cancer. The time point here: peripheral blood 6 weeks after treatment start. The method was immunoSEQ multiplex PCR; TCRdb's version includes in-frame clones alone and lacks a portion of them. The repertoire has 100,000 to 150,000 clones, roughly 86% of them found once; the top ten carry 2.4%. Sequencing was performed on PBMCs, taken around atezolizumab (anti-PD-L1) treatment. The origin of the receptors is a man aged 45-65 years with urothelial cancer.

The chain links TRBV28 to TRBJ1-2; D remains ambiguous. The V end was cut by 7 bases, the J end by 4 bases, with 19 bases between. The V gene's germline CDR1 is MDHEN and CDR2 SYDVKM. This CDR3 comprises 15 residues. In nucleotides, the CDR3 is TGTGCCAGCAAGAGGAATATAGGCGTAAGCTATGGCTACACCTTC. This codes for CASKRNIGVSYGYTF.

J is TRBJ2-7 and V is TRBV6-1, with D tentatively TRBD1 (6 bases). The CDR3 extends over 13 amino acids. V gave up 8 bases and J gave up 2 bases, with 13 bases separating them. Germline V gives CDR1 MNHNS, CDR2 SASEGT. The CDR3 is CASGTWGPYEQYF. CDR3 nucleotide sequence: TGTGCCAGCGGGACCTGGGGGCCCTACGAGCAGTACTTC.

This rearrangement joins TRBV7-9 to TRBJ1-6; weak D call: TRBD1 (6 bases). This CDR3 comprises 15 residues. Looked up from germline, CDR1 is SEHNR and CDR2 is FQNEAQ (reference sequence). V shed 5 bases and J shed 9 bases, with 17 bases lying between them. The CDR3 sequence: CASSPPLETGSPLHF. CDR3 nucleotides: TGTGCCAGCAGCCCGCCACTGGAGACAGGTTCACCCCTCCACTTT.

The V gene is TRBV2, the J gene TRBJ2-1; possibly TRBD2 for D (5 bases). The CDR3 is 14 residues long. Germline assignment: CDR1 SNHLY and CDR2 FYNNEI. The V end was cut by 5 bases, the J end by 8 bases, with 16 bases between. In DNA form, the CDR3 reads TGTGCCAGCAGTCCAAATATGGAGGTTGATGAGCAGTTCTTC. As protein: CASSPNMEVDEQFF.

The chain uses TRBV18 and TRBJ2-1, with 10 nucleotides matching TRBD2. V shed 2 bases, J shed 4 bases, and the junction held 8 bases outside the gene matches. CDR3 length: 17 residues. Germline V gene lookup returns CDR1 KGHSH and CDR2 LQKENI. The CDR3 here is CASSPRIGTSVYNEQFF. DNA for the CDR3: TGTGCCAGCTCACCAAGAATCGGGACTAGCGTTTACAATGAGCAGTTCTTC.

The chain has TRBV9 and TRBJ2-1, with 7 positions matching TRBD2. Looked up from germline, CDR1 is SGDLS and CDR2 is YYNGEE. The CDR3 runs 16 residues. V lost 4 bases, J lost 2 bases, and 9 bases stayed unmatched. This chain's CDR3 is CASSPLGRAAYNEQFF. CDR3 nucleotides: TGTGCCAGCAGCCCCTTGGGGAGGGCCGCCTACAATGAGCAGTTCTTC.

The genes are TRBV2 and TRBJ1-1; D is unclear. The CDR3 covers 13 residues. Trimming took off 5 bases at V and 1 base at J, with 8 bases between the two ends. Looked up from germline, CDR1 is SNHLY and CDR2 is FYNNEI. CDR3 protein: CASSPEKNTEAFF. CDR3 DNA: TGTGCCAGCAGTCCTGAGAAGAACACTGAAGCTTTCTTT.

The chain recombines TRBV5-1 with TRBJ2-3; TRBD2 aligns across 8 bases. CDR3 length equals 16 residues. V was clipped by 0 bases and J by 0 bases; unmatched bases: 3. CDR1 SGHRS and CDR2 YFSETQ come from the germline V gene. The CDR3 reads CASSLGLATSTDTQYF. CDR3 DNA: TGCGCCAGCAGCTTGGGACTAGCGACTAGCACAGATACGCAGTATTTT.

The rearrangement joins TRBV7-2 to TRBJ2-3; the match to TRBD2 covers 13 bases. With V trimmed by 6 bases and J by 4 bases, 7 bases remained unmatched. CDR3 length: 16 amino acids. Germline V gene sequence: CDR1 SGHTA, CDR2 FQGNSA. The CDR3 DNA sequence: TGTGCCAGCAGGCGAGGTGGGACTAGCGGGGCAGATACGCAGTATTTT. Translated, it gives CASRRGGTSGADTQYF.

The V call is TRBV18, the J call TRBJ2-7, with D maybe TRBD2 (5 bases). CDR3 length equals 12 residues. The germline gives CDR1 KGHSH, CDR2 LQKENI. The V gene lost 8 bases and the J gene lost 3 bases, with 11 bases spanning the gap. CDR3 coding DNA: TGTGCCAGCCGAGGGAGTAACTACGAGCAGTACTTC. Translating gives CASRGSNYEQYF.

The chain combines TRBV27 with TRBJ2-5, with 9 bases identical to TRBD2. Germline V gives CDR1 MNHEY, CDR2 SMNVEV (reference sequence). The V segment lost 6 bases and the J segment 5 bases; nucleotides outside the gene matches: 7. The CDR3 has 14 amino acids. The CDR3 reads CASSVAGARETQYF. CDR3 DNA sequence: TGTGCCAGCAGCGTAGCGGGAGCTAGGGAGACCCAGTACTTC.

This chain uses TRBV7-2 with TRBJ1-2; weak D call: TRBD1 (5 bases). The CDR3 contains 14 residues. The V gene lost 5 bases and the J gene lost 8 bases, with 18 bases spanning the gap. Germline CDR1 SGHTA, CDR2 FQGNSA. The CDR3 here is CASSPLGLLYGYTF. The CDR3, as DNA: TGTGCCAGCAGCCCCCTGGGACTTCTATACGGCTACACCTTC.

This chain uses TRBV2 with TRBJ2-1; maybe TRBD2 (5 bases). The germline gives CDR1 SNHLY, CDR2 FYNNEI. The V gene lost 0 bases and the J gene lost 14 bases, with 11 bases spanning the gap. This CDR3 comprises 12 residues. CDR3 sequence reads: CASSEAGDLEFF. CDR3 in DNA: TGTGCCAGCAGTGAAGCGGGAGACCTTGAGTTCTTC. Combining the CDR3 with reference TRBV2 and TRBJ2-1 gives the whole variable domain EPEVTQTPSHQVTQMGQEVILRCVPISNHLYFYWYRQILGQKVEFLVSFYNNEISEKSEIFDDQFSVERPDGSNFTLKIRSTKLEDSAMYFCASSEAGDLEFFGPGTRLTVL.

The chain has TRBV27 and TRBJ1-6; D is unresolved. V was shortened by 3 bases and J by 9 bases, with 12 bases between the two germline ends. Germline CDR1 is MNHEY and CDR2 is SMNVEV (reference sequence). This CDR3 has 14 residues. The DNA for the CDR3 is TGTGCCAGCAGTTTGGGAGGGCTTGGTTCACCCCTCCACTTT. This translates into CASSLGGLGSPLHF.

Points on this clone: The junction differs from germline at one of its ends, possibly a read error. The chain combines TRBV7-7 with TRBJ2-1; 7 bases map to TRBD2. CDR1 SSHAT and CDR2 FNYEAQ come from the germline V gene (reference sequence). This CDR3 has 14 amino acids. As DNA, the CDR3 is TGTGCTAGCAGCTTGGCGGGAGAAGGCGGTGAGCAGTTCTTC. This codes for CASSLAGEGGEQFF.

J is TRBJ2-7 and V is TRBV5-1, with 14 bases fitting TRBD2. The CDR3 covers 16 residues. Looked up from germline, CDR1 is SGHRS and CDR2 is YFSETQ. V lost 4 bases to trimming and J lost 6 bases; unmatched junction nucleotides: 9. The CDR3 region is CASSGNTGTSGGEQYF. The DNA for the CDR3 is TGCGCCAGCAGCGGAAACACCGGGACTAGCGGGGGCGAGCAGTACTTC.

The rearrangement uses TRBV19 and TRBJ2-7; D unclear. V dropped 3 bases and J dropped 2 bases, with 11 bases sitting between them. Germline values: CDR1 LNHDA, CDR2 SQIVND (reference sequence). This CDR3 contains 14 residues. This chain's CDR3 is CASSIGGGAYEQYF. CDR3 DNA sequence: TGTGCCAGTAGTATTGGCGGCGGAGCCTACGAGCAGTACTTC.

This chain joins TRBV28 and TRBJ1-5, with TRBD1 matching over 7 bases. The V gene end was trimmed by 6 bases and the J gene end by 2 bases; junction bases not matched to a gene: 4. Per the germline V gene, CDR1 is MDHEN and CDR2 is SYDVKM. There are 14 residues in the CDR3. Written as DNA, the CDR3 is TGTGCCAGCAGGGGACAGATGCGCAATCAGCCCCAGCATTTT. Protein: CASRGQMRNQPQHF.

The rearrangement links TRBV11-2 to TRBJ2-2; a weak D match, TRBD2 (5 bases). CDR1 and CDR2 from the germline V gene are SGHAT and FQNNGV. The V and J ends lost 5 bases and 6 bases respectively, with 10 bases between them. There are 13 residues in the CDR3. CDR3: CASSHGGAGELFF. The CDR3 region has the DNA TGTGCCAGCAGCCACGGAGGAGCCGGGGAGCTGTTTTTT.

J is TRBJ2-1 and V is TRBV5-1, with TRBD2 matching over 11 bases. The ends lost 0 bases at V and 9 bases at J; junction bases unmatched: 8. Germline CDR1 is SGHRS and CDR2 is YFSETQ. The CDR3 is 16 residues long. CDR3: CASSLVVAGGSGEQFF. In DNA form, the CDR3 reads TGCGCCAGCAGCTTGGTTGTAGCGGGAGGGTCCGGTGAGCAGTTCTTC.

The V gene is TRBV5-1, the J gene TRBJ1-4; TRBD1 matches 7 bases. Trimming at V came to 0 bases and at J to 13 bases, leaving 3 bases not matched to a gene. From germline, CDR1 is SGHRS and CDR2 YFSETQ. This CDR3 contains 12 residues. CDR3 loop: CASSLDRDRLFF. The CDR3 DNA is TGCGCCAGCAGCTTGGACCGGGACAGACTGTTTTTT.

The chain recombines TRBV28 with TRBJ1-4; 11 nucleotides align to TRBD1. The length of the CDR3 is 14 residues. Trimming removed 8 bases from V and 9 bases from J; junction bases left unmatched: 8. Germline CDR1 MDHEN, CDR2 SYDVKM. The CDR3 coding sequence is TGTGCCAGCGGCACCGGGACAGGGGGTCAAAAACTGTTTTTT. Protein sequence: CASGTGTGGQKLFF.

The rearrangement joins TRBV7-8 to TRBJ2-7; TRBD1 might be the D (7 bases). The V end was cut by 1 base, the J end by 4 bases, with 11 bases between. Germline V gene lookup returns CDR1 SGHVS and CDR2 FQNEAQ. The CDR3 runs 14 residues. Here the CDR3 DNA reads TGTGCCAGCAGCTTAGGTTCAGGGGGGTACGAGCAGTACTTC. Amino acids: CASSLGSGGYEQYF.